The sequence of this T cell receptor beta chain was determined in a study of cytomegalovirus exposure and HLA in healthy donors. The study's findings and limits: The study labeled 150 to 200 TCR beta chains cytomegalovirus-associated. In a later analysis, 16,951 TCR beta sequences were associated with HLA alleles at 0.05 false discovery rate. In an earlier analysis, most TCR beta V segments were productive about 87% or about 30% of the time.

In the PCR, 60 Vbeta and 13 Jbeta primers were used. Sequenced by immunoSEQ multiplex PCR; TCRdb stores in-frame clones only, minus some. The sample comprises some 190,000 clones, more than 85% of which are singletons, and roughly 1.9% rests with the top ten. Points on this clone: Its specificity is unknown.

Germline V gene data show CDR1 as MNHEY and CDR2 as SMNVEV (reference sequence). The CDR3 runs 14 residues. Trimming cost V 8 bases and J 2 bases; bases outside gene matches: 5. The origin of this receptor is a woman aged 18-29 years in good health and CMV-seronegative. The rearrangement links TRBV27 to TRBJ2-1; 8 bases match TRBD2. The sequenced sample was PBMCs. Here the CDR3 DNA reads TGTGCCAGCCGATCTAGCGGGCCCTACAATGAGCAGTTCTTC. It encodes CASRSSGPYNEQFF.